This T cell receptor beta chain emerged from a study of brain T cells in children with intractable seizures. The ends lost 4 bases at V and 6 bases at J; junction bases unmatched: 6. This CDR3 has 13 amino acids. Germline V CDR1 and CDR2: KGHSH, LQKENI. TCRdb keeps only in-frame clones here, not all; method: immunoSEQ multiplex PCR. The sample has 95,000 to 120,000 clones, around 94% seen once; the top ten hold approximately 3.9%. The sequenced cases were selected for having the highest brain T cell transcript signatures. The specimen comprised peripheral blood, sampled at surgery. This chain joins TRBV18 and TRBJ2-7; TRBD2 aligns across 7 bases. The TCR sequence derives from a boy under two years old with hemimegalencephaly and intractable seizures. The CDR3 here is CASSQREEGEQYF. The CDR3 DNA sequence: TGTGCCAGCTCACAGCGGGAAGAAGGCGAGCAGTACTTC.